Listed below are T cell receptor beta chains from one sample, sequenced in a study of blood T cell repertoires in COVID-19. Sequencing was performed with immunoSEQ multiplex PCR; in TCRdb, only in-frame clones are kept and a portion is missing. The table has approximately 260,000 clones, around 90% seen once. The sequenced sample consisted of peripheral blood. The origin of the receptors is a man aged 50 to 59 with acute or convalescent COVID-19. Each CDR3 is given with its conserved first and last residue. A D gene is named only where the DNA matches it firmly. The listing skips clone size in some rows; elsewhere it reads once, few, many or a size class.

CDR3 protein	CDR3 DNA	D gene	V gene	CDR3 length	J gene	clone size
CASSQLGGEQPQHF	TGCGCCAGCAGCCAATTAGGGGGGGAGCAGCCCCAGCATTTT	NA	TRBV5-1	14	TRBJ1-5	NA
CAWSWTKSNQPQHF	TGTGCCTGGAGTTGGACTAAAAGCAATCAGCCCCAGCATTTT	NA	TRBV30	14	TRBJ1-5	NA
CASSQDAAGGRPQHF	TGTGCCAGCAGCCAAGATGCTGCAGGAGGGCGACCCCAGCATTTT	NA	TRBV3-1/TRBV3-2	15	TRBJ1-5	NA
CASSPRTGDTEAFF	TGTGCCAGCTCACCGCGAACAGGGGACACTGAAGCTTTCTTT	TRBD1	TRBV18	14	TRBJ1-1	NA
CASSDRVEAAQYF	TGTGCCAGCAGCGACCGAGTTGAGGCGGCCCAGTACTTC	NA	TRBV7-2	13	TRBJ2-5	NA
CASSLGSRSAWETQYF	TGTGCCAGCAGCCTCGGCTCCAGGTCGGCTTGGGAGACCCAGTACTTC	NA	TRBV7-9	16	TRBJ2-5	NA
CASSLITPSQETQYF	TGCGCCAGCAGCCTCATTACTCCGAGTCAAGAGACCCAGTACTTC	NA	TRBV5-1	15	TRBJ2-5	few
CASSFPRGVQETQYF	TGTGCCAGCAGCTTCCCGCGGGGGGTCCAAGAGACCCAGTACTTC	TRBD2	TRBV5-6	15	TRBJ2-5	NA
CASSPPLLYEQYF	TGTGCCAGCTCACCACCGCTACTGTACGAGCAGTACTTC	NA	TRBV18	13	TRBJ2-7	NA
CASSPSPLAGGSEQFF	TGTGCCAGCAGCCCCTCTCCACTAGCGGGGGGGTCCGAGCAGTTCTTC	TRBD2	TRBV11-3	16	TRBJ2-1	NA
CASSPVTGSYEQYF	TGTGCCAGCTCACCCGTGACAGGGTCATACGAGCAGTACTTC	TRBD1	TRBV18	14	TRBJ2-7	NA
CASSQTTGQYEQYF	TGTGCCAGCAGCCAAACTACGGGACAGTACGAGCAGTACTTC	TRBD1	TRBV3-1/TRBV3-2	14	TRBJ2-7	once
CASNPGTGSGEQYF	TGTGCCAGCAACCCCGGGACCGGGAGTGGGGAGCAGTACTTC	NA	TRBV25-1	14	TRBJ2-7	NA
CASSLERGGYGYTF	TGTGCCAGCAGCTTAGAGCGGGGCGGCTATGGCTACACCTTC	NA	TRBV7-6	14	TRBJ1-2	NA
CASSMGSSYNEQFF	TGTGCCAGTAGTATGGGCAGCTCCTACAATGAGCAGTTCTTC	NA	TRBV19	14	TRBJ2-1	NA
CASSAVAVGRGLTNEKLFF	TGTGCCAGCAGCGCGGTTGCAGTTGGGAGGGGATTAACTAATGAAAAACTGTTTTTT	NA	TRBV5-5	19	TRBJ1-4	NA
CASSRGTLEQYF	TGTGCCAGCAGCCGGGGCACCCTCGAGCAGTACTTC	NA	TRBV3-1/TRBV3-2	12	TRBJ2-7	once
CASQGPGVGYTF	TGTGCCAGCCAAGGGCCCGGGGTTGGCTACACCTTC	NA	TRBV6-5	12	TRBJ1-2	NA
CSVGNTGSGYTF	TGCAGCGTGGGGAACACAGGGTCGGGCTACACCTTC	NA	TRBV29-1	12	TRBJ1-2	NA
CASSLGTVLGYGYTF	TGTGCCAGCAGCTTGGGGACTGTTTTGGGCTATGGCTACACCTTC	NA	TRBV7-9	15	TRBJ1-2	NA
CASSLSGAADTQYF	TGTGCCAGCAGTTTATCGGGGGCAGCGGATACGCAGTATTTT	NA	TRBV27	14	TRBJ2-3	few
CASTPPPGTAIATNEKLFF	TGTGCCAGTACCCCGCCCCCAGGGACAGCTATTGCAACTAATGAAAAACTGTTTTTT	TRBD1	TRBV19	19	TRBJ1-4	few
CASSPRGGGEKLFF	TGTGCCAGCTCACCCCGCGGGGGCGGAGAAAAACTGTTTTTT	NA	TRBV18	14	TRBJ1-4	NA
CASSLDRSNTEAFF	TGTGCCAGCAGCTTAGACAGATCGAACACTGAAGCTTTCTTT	NA	TRBV7-3	14	TRBJ1-1	NA
CASRVDRVTGNTIYF	TGTGCCAGCAGGGTAGACAGGGTGACTGGAAACACCATATATTTT	TRBD1	TRBV2	15	TRBJ1-3	NA
CASFPLGAGASSGNTIYF	TGTGCCAGCTTTCCCTTAGGGGCAGGTGCCTCCTCAGGAAACACCATATATTTT	NA	TRBV19	18	TRBJ1-3	NA
CASSPRQGYYEQYF	TGTGCCAGTAGTCCCCGACAAGGTTACTACGAGCAGTACTTC	NA	TRBV19	14	TRBJ2-7	NA
CAIRPGEWGNEKLFF	TGTGCCATCAGGCCGGGGGAATGGGGGAATGAAAAACTGTTTTTT	NA	TRBV10-3	15	TRBJ1-4	NA
CASSVDRFSYEQYF	TGTGCCAGTAGTGTGGACAGGTTCTCCTACGAGCAGTACTTC	TRBD1	TRBV19	14	TRBJ2-7	once
CASSPSTGGHGELFF	TGTGCCAGCAGCCCTTCCACAGGGGGACACGGGGAGCTGTTTTTT	TRBD1	TRBV7-9	15	TRBJ2-2	NA
CASSLGLAVGNEQFF	TGTGCCAGCAGCTTGGGACTAGCGGTTGGTAATGAGCAGTTCTTC	TRBD2	TRBV7-3	15	TRBJ2-1	NA
CSVEDRRGDTKFF	TGCAGCGTTGAAGACCGGCGCGGAGATACAAAGTTCTTC	NA	TRBV29-1	13	TRBJ2-1	once
CASSLDYKRAGNTEAFF	TGTGCCAGCAGTCTGGACTACAAACGAGCGGGGAACACTGAAGCTTTCTTT	NA	TRBV2	17	TRBJ1-1	NA
CARSLPGQGYTEAFF	TGTGCCAGAAGCTTGCCGGGACAGGGATACACTGAAGCTTTCTTT	TRBD1	TRBV5-3	15	TRBJ1-1	few
CASSRNGQGESFF	TGTGCCAGCAGTCGTAATGGACAGGGTGAATCTTTCTTT	TRBD1	TRBV5-6	13	TRBJ1-1	NA
CASSVSGTGPKGYGYTF	TGTGCCAGCAGTGTATCCGGGACAGGGCCAAAAGGCTATGGCTACACCTTC	TRBD1	TRBV6-1	17	TRBJ1-2	NA
CAWTPRTANYGYTF	TGTGCCTGGACTCCCAGGACAGCTAACTATGGCTACACCTTC	NA	TRBV30	14	TRBJ1-2	NA
CASSLEANYGYTF	TGCGCCAGCAGCTTGGAAGCAAACTATGGCTACACCTTC	NA	TRBV5-1	13	TRBJ1-2	NA
CSASAASGGQDTQYF	TGCAGTGCTAGTGCAGCTAGCGGGGGACAAGATACGCAGTATTTT	TRBD2	TRBV20-1	15	TRBJ2-3	NA
CASSFIGQMMYEQYF	TGTGCCAGCAGTTTTATAGGACAGATGATGTACGAGCAGTACTTC	NA	TRBV28	15	TRBJ2-7	once
CASSSTPGGEQFF	TGTGCCAGCAGCTCCACCCCCGGGGGTGAGCAGTTCTTC	NA	TRBV7-3	13	TRBJ2-1	NA
CASSQDNRGKTEAFF	TGTGCCAGCAGCCAAGATAACAGGGGGAAAACTGAAGCTTTCTTT	TRBD1	TRBV4-2	15	TRBJ1-1	NA
CASSMRGGRETQYF	TGTGCCAGTAGTATGCGGGGGGGCCGGGAGACCCAGTACTTC	TRBD2	TRBV19	14	TRBJ2-5	once
CASSLDGGWGYTF	TGTGCCAGCAGCTTGGACGGGGGATGGGGCTACACCTTC	NA	TRBV5-6	13	TRBJ1-2	NA
CASSRDRGRFEQFF	TGTGCCAGTAGTAGGGACAGGGGGCGGTTTGAGCAGTTCTTC	TRBD1	TRBV19	14	TRBJ2-1	NA
CASSQQGSGANVLTF	TGTGCCAGCAGCCAACAGGGGTCTGGGGCCAACGTCCTGACTTTC	TRBD1	TRBV11-2	15	TRBJ2-6	NA
CASTLSRHLSSYEQYF	TGTGCCAGCACCCTTTCGAGACACCTGAGCTCCTACGAGCAGTACTTC	NA	TRBV11-1	16	TRBJ2-7	NA
CASSQGSTALDIQYF	TGTGCCAGCAGCCAAGGTTCGACAGCCCTTGACATTCAGTACTTC	NA	TRBV14	15	TRBJ2-4	NA
CAWSGIASSYNSPLHF	TGTGCCTGGAGTGGGATAGCCAGCTCCTATAATTCACCCCTCCACTTT	NA	TRBV30	16	TRBJ1-6	NA
CASSLAPGANVLTF	TGCGCCAGCAGCTTGGCCCCAGGGGCCAACGTCCTGACTTTC	NA	TRBV5-1	14	TRBJ2-6	NA